Following are 21 T cell receptor beta chains from one sample sequenced in a study of blood T cell repertoires in COVID-19. Using immunoSEQ multiplex PCR, the repertoire was profiled, and TCRdb retains in-frame clones only, with some absent. The data show about 170,000 clones, 80% to 85% seen once. The sequenced sample consisted of peripheral blood. These receptors were obtained from a woman aged 70-85 years with COVID-19, enrolled during active disease.

The chain joins TRBV9 to TRBJ1-4; D is perhaps TRBD1 (6 bases). The germline V and J ends were trimmed by 3 bases and 5 bases, with 11 bases remaining between them. Germline CDR1 SGDLS, CDR2 YYNGEE. This CDR3 spans 14 amino acids. The CDR3 loop reads CASSAGQMNEKLFF. The CDR3 nucleotides are TGTGCCAGCAGCGCAGGACAGATGAATGAAAAACTGTTTTTT.

This chain links TRBV29-1 with TRBJ2-1; 9 bases map to TRBD2. The CDR3 loop spans 14 amino acids. Germline CDR1 and CDR2: SQVTM and ANQGSEA. Unmatched junction bases numbered 11, after V lost 8 bases and J lost 6 bases. The CDR3 loop is CSNRLAGVVNEQFF. The CDR3 DNA follows: TGCAGCAATCGGTTAGCGGGAGTGGTCAATGAGCAGTTCTTC.

The J gene is TRBJ1-1, the V gene TRBV7-2; D unclear. CDR3 length: 15 residues. V shed 2 bases and J shed 1 base, with 11 bases lying between them. Germline-derived CDR1 and CDR2 are SGHTA and FQGNSA. CDR3 loop: CASSLTRQENTEAFF. The CDR3 bases are TGTGCCAGCAGCTTAACCCGGCAGGAGAACACTGAAGCTTTCTTT. Complete variable domain (other parts from reference TRBV7-2 and TRBJ1-1): GAGVSQSPSNKVTEKGKDVELRCDPISGHTALYWYRQSLGQGLEFLIYFQGNSAPDKSGLPSDRFSAERTGGSVSTLTIQRTQQEDSAVYLCASSLTRQENTEAFFGQGTRLTVV.

This sequence joins TRBV18 and TRBJ1-4, with D maybe TRBD1 (6 bases). V was trimmed by 1 base and J by 6 bases, leaving 9 bases between them. The CDR3 length is 14 residues. Germline V lookup: CDR1 KGHSH, CDR2 LQKENI. CDR3 DNA: TGTGCCAGCTCACCACTGGACAGTCATGAAAAACTGTTTTTT. This encodes CASSPLDSHEKLFF.

The chain employs TRBV3-1 (or the pseudogene TRBV3-2) and TRBJ1-5; D might be TRBD1 (5 bases). Germline V gives CDR1 LGHDT, CDR2 YNNKEL (reference sequence). V shed 1 base and J shed 0 bases, with 7 bases lying between them. The CDR3 spans 15 residues. For the CDR3, the DNA is TGTGCCAGCAGCCAAGGGACAAATAGCAATCAGCCCCAGCATTTT. The encoded protein is CASSQGTNSNQPQHF.

This clone turned up a few times. V gene TRBV19 combines with J gene TRBJ1-5, with TRBD1 identical over 8 bases. This CDR3 region has 13 residues. Trimming at V came to 7 bases and at J to 7 bases, leaving 6 bases not matched to a gene. Germline values: CDR1 LNHDA, CDR2 SQIVND (reference sequence). Here the CDR3 reads CASNQGARQPQHF. CDR3 coding DNA: TGTGCCAGTAATCAGGGGGCGCGGCAGCCCCAGCATTTT. Looking up the rest from reference TRBV19 and TRBJ1-5 gives the full variable domain: DGGITQSPKYLFRKEGQNVTLSCEQNLNHDAMYWYRQDPGQGLRLIYYSQIVNDFQKGDIAEGYSVSREKKESFPLTVTSAQKNPTAFYLCASNQGARQPQHFGDGTRLSIL.

CDR3 sequence reads: CASSVTLGEGHTEAFF. The CDR3 DNA is TGTGCCAGCAGCGTAACCCTTGGGGAGGGGCACACTGAAGCTTTCTTT. This sequence joins TRBV11-2 and TRBJ1-1; TRBD1 might be the D (5 bases). This CDR3 contains 16 residues. CDR1 and CDR2 from the germline V gene are SGHAT and FQNNGV. Trimming shortened V by 5 bases and J by 3 bases, and 19 bases separated the two germline ends.

This clone was seen once. This chain uses TRBV7-8 with TRBJ2-5; TRBD2 matches at 8 bases. CDR1 is SGHVS and CDR2 is FQNEAQ in the germline V gene. This CDR3 comprises 18 residues. The V gene end was trimmed by 4 bases and the J gene end by 2 bases; junction bases not matched to a gene: 15. Written as DNA, the CDR3 is TGTGCCAGCAGCTCGCAACAAAGCGGGAGAGCTAGTCAAGAGACCCAGTACTTC. This codes for CASSSQQSGRASQETQYF.

The V call is TRBV27, the J call TRBJ1-5; D not certain. The ends were cut back, 5 bases at V and 9 bases at J, with 23 bases in the middle. The germline CDR1 and CDR2 sequences are MNHEY and SMNVEV (reference sequence). This CDR3 contains 16 residues. The CDR3 spells CASSPDSTGVLSPQHF. The CDR3 DNA reads as TGTGCCAGCAGTCCAGACTCGACCGGGGTTTTGTCGCCCCAGCATTTT.

The rearrangement links TRBV28 to TRBJ1-1; no definite D call. The V gene lost 2 bases and the J gene lost 5 bases, with 9 bases spanning the gap. Germline V lookup: CDR1 MDHEN, CDR2 SYDVKM. This CDR3 has 13 residues. For the CDR3, the DNA is TGTGCCAGCAGTTTAGACCGGAGAACTGAAGCTTTCTTT. This codes for CASSLDRRTEAFF.

The J gene is TRBJ2-4, the V gene TRBV27; 7 bases line up with TRBD1. Germline CDR1 reads MNHEY; CDR2 reads SMNVEV (reference sequence). Trimming removed 5 bases from V and 1 base from J; junction bases left unmatched: 8. This CDR3 comprises 16 residues. The CDR3 nucleotides read TGTGCCAGCAGTCCAATGTTCAGGGGGGCCAAAAACATTCAGTACTTC. Translated: CASSPMFRGAKNIQYF.

The chain carries TRBV28 and TRBJ2-2; TRBD2 agrees at 8 bases. Germline CDR1 reads MDHEN; CDR2 reads SYDVKM. The CDR3 length is 22 residues. V gave up 3 bases and J gave up 2 bases; unmatched junction bases: 23. The CDR3 nucleotides are TGTGCCAGCAGTTTCGTGGTCGGGAAATATTCGAGACTAGCGTCTAACACCGGGGAGCTGTTTTTT. As protein: CASSFVVGKYSRLASNTGELFF.

The rearrangement joins TRBV6-1 to TRBJ1-5; no definite D call. The CDR3 has 15 amino acids. The V gene lost 0 bases and the J gene lost 3 bases, with 9 bases spanning the gap. Germline V gives CDR1 MNHNS, CDR2 SASEGT. DNA for the CDR3: TGTGCCAGCAGTGAAGCGTGGCAGGCCAATCAGCCCCAGCATTTT. Translated: CASSEAWQANQPQHF.

V is TRBV6-5 and J is TRBJ1-1, with D uncertain. The CDR3 sequence is 13 residues long. Deletions cut 2 bases from V and 1 base from J, with 5 bases between. Per the germline V gene, CDR1 is MNHEY and CDR2 is SVGAGI. The CDR3 reads CASSYERNTEAFF. CDR3 nucleotide sequence: TGTGCCAGCAGTTACGAGAGGAACACTGAAGCTTTCTTT.

A few counts support this clone. CDR3 sequence (DNA): TGTGCCAGCAGCTTAAGGGGACAAAAGTACGAGCAGTACGTC. This sequence encodes CASSLRGQKYEQYV. V usage is TRBV7-3 and J usage is TRBJ2-7, with D tentatively TRBD1 (6 bases). Germline CDR1 and CDR2: SGHTA and FQGTGA. The CDR3 runs 14 residues. Trimming pared 1 base from V and 4 bases from J, leaving 11 bases between.

The DNA for the CDR3 is TGTGCCAGCAGCTTAGGAATTAAGACAGACATTCAGTACTTC. It translates to CASSLGIKTDIQYF. The chain joins TRBV11-1 to TRBJ2-4; a possible D gene is TRBD1 (5 bases). The ends were cut back, 1 base at V and 8 bases at J, with 12 bases in the middle. CDR1 is SGHAT and CDR2 is FQDESV in the germline V gene (reference sequence). The CDR3 contains 14 residues.

The V gene is TRBV5-4, the J gene TRBJ2-5; maybe TRBD2 (6 bases). The CDR3 contains 13 residues. Germline CDR1 and CDR2: SGHNT and YYREEE (reference sequence). V lost 4 bases to trimming and J lost 5 bases, with 12 bases between them. The CDR3 nucleotides read TGTGCCAGCAGCCCGGGAGCCGGGGAGACCCAGTACTTC. This encodes CASSPGAGETQYF.

The J gene is TRBJ1-2, the V gene TRBV3-1 (or the pseudogene TRBV3-2); D is possibly TRBD1 (6 bases). Germline CDR1 reads LGHDT; CDR2 reads YNNKEL (reference sequence). The ends were cut back, 1 base at V and 2 bases at J, with 14 bases in the middle. The CDR3 has 16 residues. The CDR3 loop is CASSQGDIESNYGYTF. CDR3 sequence (DNA): TGTGCCAGCAGCCAAGGGGACATCGAATCGAACTATGGCTACACCTTC.

This clone was seen just once. The chain joins TRBV7-9 to TRBJ2-2; D not certain. This CDR3 spans 15 amino acids. V lost 2 bases and J lost 0, with 7 bases in between. Germline CDR1 SEHNR, CDR2 FQNEAQ (reference sequence). CDR3: CASSLTDPNTGELFF. The CDR3 DNA follows: TGTGCCAGCAGCTTAACAGACCCGAACACCGGGGAGCTGTTTTTT.

The chain uses TRBV3-1 (or the pseudogene TRBV3-2) and TRBJ1-5, with 8 bases lining up with TRBD1. The ends lost 1 base at V and 6 bases at J; junction bases unmatched: 5. There are 15 residues in the CDR3. Germline lookup yields CDR1 LGHDT and CDR2 YNNKEL (reference sequence). CDR3 bases: TGTGCCAGCAGCCAAGCAGGGGGCAGGGGTCAGCCCCAGCATTTT. It codes for CASSQAGGRGQPQHF.

The CDR3 loop is CASSITDTLSPLHF. The CDR3 nucleotides are TGTGCCAGTAGTATTACGGACACTCTCTCACCCCTCCACTTT. This sequence joins TRBV19 and TRBJ1-6, with a possible D match to TRBD1 (5 bases). This CDR3 has 14 residues. V gave up 3 bases and J gave up 10 bases, with 13 bases separating them. CDR1 is LNHDA, CDR2 SQIVND, per germline (reference sequence). The whole variable domain, filled in from reference TRBV19 and TRBJ1-6, reads DGGITQSPKYLFRKEGQNVTLSCEQNLNHDAMYWYRQDPGQGLRLIYYSQIVNDFQKGDIAEGYSVSREKKESFPLTVTSAQKNPTAFYLCASSITDTLSPLHFGNGTRLTVT.